This T cell receptor beta chain emerged from a study of identical twins. V gave up 4 bases and J gave up 1 base, with 7 bases separating them. The CDR3 extends over 13 amino acids. The V gene's germline CDR1 is SNHLY and CDR2 FYNNEI. The study, taken as a whole, reports: Out-of-frame alpha sequences common to twins exhibited an excess of low generation probability.

Regarding this clonotype: Its antigen is undetermined.

TCRdb itself ran the 5' RACE reads through MiXCR, one entry per CDR3 protein. The top ten clones hold about 1.5% of a sample with 700,000 to 950,000 distinct CDR3 sequences, approximately 13% of them seen once. Donors uniformly comprised healthy Caucasians. The data were also submitted as part of a second study, on yellow fever vaccine responses in identical twins.

This clonotype was obtained from a woman younger than 30 in good health. The sequenced material came from PBMCs. This chain connects TRBV2 to TRBJ2-5; perhaps TRBD1 as D (6 bases). The CDR3 sequence is CASSGDIQETQYF. CDR3 bases: TGTGCCAGCAGTGGGGACATCCAAGAGACCCAGTACTTC.